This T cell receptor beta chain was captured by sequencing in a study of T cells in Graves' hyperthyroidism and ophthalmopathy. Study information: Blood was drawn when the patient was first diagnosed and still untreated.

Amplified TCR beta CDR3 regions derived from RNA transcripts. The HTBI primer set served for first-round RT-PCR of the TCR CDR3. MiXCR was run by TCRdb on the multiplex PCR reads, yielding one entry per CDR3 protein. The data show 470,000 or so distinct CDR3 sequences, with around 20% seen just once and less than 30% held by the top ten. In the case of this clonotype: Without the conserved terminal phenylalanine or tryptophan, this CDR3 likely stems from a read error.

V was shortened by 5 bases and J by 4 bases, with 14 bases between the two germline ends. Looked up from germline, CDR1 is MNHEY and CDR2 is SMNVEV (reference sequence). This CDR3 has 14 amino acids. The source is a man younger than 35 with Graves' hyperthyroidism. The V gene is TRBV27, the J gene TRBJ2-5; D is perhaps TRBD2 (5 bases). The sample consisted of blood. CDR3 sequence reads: CASSQDGLGETQYL. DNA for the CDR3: TGTGCCAGCAGTCAAGACGGACTGGGAGAGACCCAGTACCTC.